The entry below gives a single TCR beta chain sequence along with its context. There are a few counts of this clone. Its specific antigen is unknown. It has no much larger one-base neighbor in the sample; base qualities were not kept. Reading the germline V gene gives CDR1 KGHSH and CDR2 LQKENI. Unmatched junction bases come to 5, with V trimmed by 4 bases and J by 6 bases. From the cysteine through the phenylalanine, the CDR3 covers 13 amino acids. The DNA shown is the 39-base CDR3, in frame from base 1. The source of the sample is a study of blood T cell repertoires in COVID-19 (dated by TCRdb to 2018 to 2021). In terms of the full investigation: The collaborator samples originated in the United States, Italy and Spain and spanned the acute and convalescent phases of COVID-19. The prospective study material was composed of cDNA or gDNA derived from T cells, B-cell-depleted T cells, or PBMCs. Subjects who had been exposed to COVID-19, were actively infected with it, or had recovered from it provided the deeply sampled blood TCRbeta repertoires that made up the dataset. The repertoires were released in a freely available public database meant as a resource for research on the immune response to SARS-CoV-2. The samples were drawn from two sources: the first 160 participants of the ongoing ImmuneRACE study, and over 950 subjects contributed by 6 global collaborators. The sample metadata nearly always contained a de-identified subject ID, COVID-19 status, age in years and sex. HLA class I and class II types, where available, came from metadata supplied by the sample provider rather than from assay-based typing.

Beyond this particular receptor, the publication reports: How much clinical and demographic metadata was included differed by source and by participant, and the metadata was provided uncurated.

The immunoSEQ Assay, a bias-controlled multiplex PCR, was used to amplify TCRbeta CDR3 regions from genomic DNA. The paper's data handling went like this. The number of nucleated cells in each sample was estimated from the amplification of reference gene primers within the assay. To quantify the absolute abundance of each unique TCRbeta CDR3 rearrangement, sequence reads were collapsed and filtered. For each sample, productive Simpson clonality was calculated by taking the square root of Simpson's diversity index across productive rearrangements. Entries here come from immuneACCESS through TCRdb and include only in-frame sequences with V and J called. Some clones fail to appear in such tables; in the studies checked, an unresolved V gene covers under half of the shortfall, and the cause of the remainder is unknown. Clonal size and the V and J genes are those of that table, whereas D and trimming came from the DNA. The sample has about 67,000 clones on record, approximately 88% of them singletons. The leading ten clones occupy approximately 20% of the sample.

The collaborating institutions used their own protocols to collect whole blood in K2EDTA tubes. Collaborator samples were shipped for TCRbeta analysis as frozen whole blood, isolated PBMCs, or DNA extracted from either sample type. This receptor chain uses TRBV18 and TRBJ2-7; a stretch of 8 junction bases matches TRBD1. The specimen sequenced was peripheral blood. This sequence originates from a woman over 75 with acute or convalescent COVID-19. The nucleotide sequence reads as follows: TGTGCCAGCTCACGGGGGACAGGTACCGAGCAGTACTTC. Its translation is CASSRGTGTEQYF.